The clone carrying this TCR beta chain occurred many times. Its cognate antigen is unknown. TCRdb fed the RT-PCR reads into MiXCR, producing one record per CDR3 protein. The sample yields 590,000 or so distinct CDR3 sequences, 14% seen once. CDR1 is LGHNA, CDR2 YNFKEQ, per germline. The CDR3 covers 14 residues. Trimming stripped 2 bases from V and 4 bases from J, with 11 bases between. The data were obtained in a study of response to subunit inactivated influenza vaccine. Study-level points and caveats: It was the authors' suggestion that each seasonal influenza vaccination recruits few new T cells.

Sequenced here: PBMCs from blood, sampled around 15 days before vaccination. The clonotype was recovered from a man aged 45-60 years who received an inactivated influenza vaccine. V and J are TRBV4-2 and TRBJ2-5; D is possibly TRBD1 (6 bases). The CDR3 spells CASSQPQGRETQYF. The CDR3 DNA reads as TGTGCCAGCAGCCAACCCCAGGGGAGAGAGACCCAGTACTTC.